These 8 T cell receptor beta chains were sequenced from one sample in a study of cytomegalovirus exposure and HLA in healthy donors. TCRdb's table, derived via immunoSEQ multiplex PCR, lists solely in-frame clones and lacks some. The table has roughly 250,000 clones, 87% seen once. What was sequenced was PBMCs. These receptors all come from a young man in good health and CMV-seronegative.

This clone was seen just once. The rearrangement links TRBV4-3 to TRBJ2-1; D might be TRBD2 (6 bases). V lost 4 bases and J lost 4, with 14 bases in between. Germline loops: CDR1 LGHNA, CDR2 YSLEER. This CDR3 has 15 amino acids. In DNA form, the CDR3 reads TGCGCCAGCAGCCCTACTGGGACTTCATACAATGAGCAGTTCTTC. Amino acid sequence: CASSPTGTSYNEQFF.

The chain uses TRBV5-1 and TRBJ1-2; TRBD1 might be the D (6 bases). This CDR3 region has 15 residues. The V gene's germline CDR1 is SGHRS and CDR2 YFSETQ. Trimming took off 0 bases at V and 4 bases at J, with 13 bases between the two ends. The CDR3 nucleotides read TGCGCCAGCAGCTTGGGGACAGTGGGAATCTATGGCTACACCTTC. Translated, it gives CASSLGTVGIYGYTF.

The rearrangement uses TRBV10-3 and TRBJ2-6; D is unclear. With 8 bases removed from V and 1 base from J, the gap between germline ends came to 3 bases. Germline CDR1 is ENHRY and CDR2 is SYGVKD. The CDR3 extends over 12 amino acids. This CDR3 is CAISSGANVLTF. The CDR3 bases are TGTGCCATCTCATCTGGGGCCAACGTCCTGACTTTC.

The chain carries TRBV28 and TRBJ2-7; perhaps TRBD2 as D (5 bases). The V and J ends lost 5 bases and 3 bases respectively, with 17 bases between them. This CDR3 region has 15 residues. Germline CDR1 and CDR2: MDHEN and SYDVKM. The CDR3 loop reads CASSLTRDIDYEQYF. The CDR3 DNA reads as TGTGCCAGCAGTCTGACCCGGGATATTGACTACGAGCAGTACTTC.

This rearrangement joins TRBV2 to TRBJ2-3; TRBD2 might be the D (6 bases). This CDR3 has 14 amino acids. With 8 bases removed from V and 1 base from J, the gap between germline ends came to 13 bases. From germline, CDR1 is SNHLY and CDR2 FYNNEI. DNA of the CDR3: TGTGCCAGCGGGCCGCAGCGGGGCACAGATACGCAGTATTTT. Translating it yields CASGPQRGTDTQYF.

V gene TRBV27 combines with J gene TRBJ1-5; D possibly corresponds to TRBD1 (5 bases). V gave up 6 bases and J gave up 6 bases, with 12 bases separating them. CDR1 and CDR2 (germline): MNHEY, SMNVEV (reference sequence). The CDR3 contains 13 residues. In DNA, the CDR3 is TGTGCCAGCAGCCTAGAGCAGGGTCAGCCCCAGCATTTT. Its protein product is CASSLEQGQPQHF.

This chain connects TRBV4-3 to TRBJ2-1, with D tentatively TRBD2 (7 bases). Trimming took 6 bases from V and 8 from J, leaving 17 bases between them. Per the germline V gene, CDR1 is LGHNA and CDR2 is YSLEER. This CDR3 has 14 residues. For the CDR3, the DNA is TGCGCCAGCAGGGAAGGGGCGGGGGCGGATGAGCAGTTCTTC. Translation gives CASREGAGADEQFF.

The V gene is TRBV28, the J gene TRBJ1-4, with TRBD1 as a possible D gene (6 bases). Trimming left V 10 bases short and J 7 bases short, with 13 bases between. Germline V CDR1 and CDR2: MDHEN, SYDVKM. This CDR3 spans 12 amino acids. The chain's CDR3 is CATQQGSEKLFF. CDR3 coding DNA: TGTGCCACTCAACAGGGTAGTGAAAAACTGTTTTTT.